This TCR beta chain is drawn from a study of spatial heterogeneity in lung cancer. One entry per CDR3 protein results from TCRdb running MiXCR on the 5' RACE reads. The table shows over 10,000 distinct CDR3 sequences, with over 11% occurring only once. This clonotype came up many times. What it recognizes is unknown. Study-level points and caveats: In blood, ubiquitous expanded tumor TCRs appeared more at resection than follow-up.

This CDR3 spans 16 amino acids. Unmatched junction bases numbered 5, after V lost 3 bases and J lost 2 bases. Stated time point: sample taken at primary tumor resection. No cells were sorted before sequencing. The whole RNA sequenced was extracted from tumor, nontumor lung or frozen PBMC. The donor population consisted of just over 70 patients with untreated, early-stage non-small cell lung cancer. The source was PBMCs, collected at surgery. This chain joins TRBV12-3 or TRBV12-4 and TRBJ2-3; 10 positions agree with TRBD2. This sequence was found in a female donor with early-stage non-small cell lung cancer. This CDR3 is CASSFLAGALTDTQYF. For the CDR3, the DNA is TGTGCCAGCAGTTTCCTAGCGGGAGCCCTCACAGATACGCAGTATTTT.